This T cell receptor beta chain appears in the sequencing data of a study of cytomegalovirus exposure and HLA in healthy donors. This clone was counted a single time. The PCR employed 60 Vbeta primers together with 13 Jbeta primers. In the authors' methods: About 12 million of tens of millions of unique TCR beta chains were shared, per a later count. The repertoire was sequenced with immunoSEQ multiplex PCR; TCRdb's copy has only in-frame clones and lacks some. That table supplies the V and J calls and clone size; D and trimming were determined from the DNA. The sample yields fewer than 250,000 clones, 87% seen once. After removal of 8 bases from V and 8 bases from J, the junction contained 9 bases not matched to a gene. Germline V lookup: CDR1 ENHRY, CDR2 SYGVKD. The CDR3 spans 13 residues.

This TCR came from a man younger than 40 in good health and CMV-seronegative. V and J are TRBV10-3 and TRBJ2-1; 7 nucleotides match TRBD2. Sequenced input: PBMCs. The DNA of the CDR3 is TGTGCCATCCGGGAGCGGGAACGGGATGAGCAGTTCTTC. Protein product: CAIRERERDEQFF.